One sample yielded the 32 T cell receptor beta chains listed below, sequenced in a study of response to subunit inactivated influenza vaccine. One entry per CDR3 protein, called by TCRdb with MiXCR from the RT-PCR reads. The sample has hundreds of thousands of distinct CDR3 sequences; 10% to 15% are singletons. Source: PBMCs from blood, taken on the day of vaccination. The receptors here all came from a man between 50 and 59 years old who received an inactivated influenza vaccine.

This chain connects TRBV24-1 to TRBJ2-4; 7 positions agree with TRBD1. The CDR3 has 12 amino acids. V lost 7 bases and J lost 8; bases outside the gene matches: 4. CDR1 and CDR2 from the germline V gene are KGHDR and SFDVKD. The CDR3 here is CATSQQGYIQYF. In DNA form, the CDR3 reads TGTGCCACCAGCCAACAGGGGTACATTCAGTACTTC.

This clonotype was counted a few times. This rearrangement joins TRBV9 to TRBJ2-3; 7 bases are a match to TRBD1. J lost 3 bases, V lost 0 bases, and 4 bases had no gene match. The CDR3 has 15 residues. Germline V lookup: CDR1 SGDLS, CDR2 YYNGEE. The CDR3 DNA reads as TGTGCCAGCAGCGTAGACCCAGGGGGTACAGATACGCAGTATTTT. Translation: CASSVDPGGTDTQYF. Complete variable domain (other parts from reference TRBV9 and TRBJ2-3): DSGVTQTPKHLITATGQRVTLRCSPRSGDLSVYWYQQSLDQGLQFLIQYYNGEERAKGNILERFSAQQFPDLHSELNLSSLELGDSALYFCASSVDPGGTDTQYFGPGTRLTVL.

The rearrangement links TRBV20-1 to TRBJ1-1, with D perhaps TRBD1 (5 bases). The germline CDR1 and CDR2 sequences are DFQATT and SNEGSKA (reference sequence). Trimming took off 2 bases at V and 0 bases at J, with 7 bases between the two ends. The CDR3 consists of 13 residues. CDR3 nucleotides: TGCAGTGCTAGACACAGGATGAACACTGAAGCTTTCTTT. Translated: CSARHRMNTEAFF.

The chain links TRBV12-3 or TRBV12-4 to TRBJ1-6; D remains unclear. The V gene lost 7 bases and the J gene lost 7 bases, with 17 bases spanning the gap. This CDR3 comprises 15 residues. CDR3 coding DNA: TGTGCCAGCACCATTCTGACGGGAGCCAATTCACCCCTCCACTTT. This sequence encodes CASTILTGANSPLHF.

As for this clonotype: A much larger clone lies a single base off, so this may be a read error. The CDR3 DNA is TGCGCCAGCAGCCAAGACGGGACTAGGTCTTCCTACGAGCAGTTCTTC. This gives the protein CASSQDGTRSSYEQFF. The chain recombines TRBV4-3 with TRBJ2-7; 8 positions agree with TRBD2. The DNA end is a closer match to TRBJ2-1, so the J assignment may be wrong. Per the germline V gene, CDR1 is LGHNA and CDR2 is YSLEER. CDR3 length: 16 residues.

This clonotype was recorded at least ten times. This chain uses TRBV5-5 with TRBJ2-5; 8 bases line up with TRBD1. The V gene end was trimmed by 5 bases and the J gene end by 3 bases; junction bases not matched to a gene: 3. Germline CDR1 reads SGHKS; CDR2 reads YYEKEE (reference sequence). CDR3 length: 13 amino acids. The CDR3 DNA follows: TGTGCCAGCAGGGGGACAGGAAAAGAGACCCAGTACTTC. It codes for CASRGTGKETQYF.

The CDR3 sequence is CASSGRTAATEAFF. The CDR3 DNA is TGCGCCAGCAGCGGGAGGACAGCGGCCACTGAAGCTTTCTTT. V is TRBV5-1 and J is TRBJ1-1; perhaps TRBD1 as D (6 bases). Germline-derived CDR1 and CDR2 are SGHRS and YFSETQ. The germline V and J ends were trimmed by 4 bases and 4 bases, with 14 bases remaining between them. The CDR3 is 14 residues long. Full variable domain (outside the CDR3, taken from reference TRBV5-1 and TRBJ1-1): KAGVTQTPRYLIKTRGQQVTLSCSPISGHRSVSWYQQTPGQGLQFLFEYFSETQRNKGNFPGRFSGRQFSNSRSEMNVSTLELGDSALYLCASSGRTAATEAFFGQGTRLTVV.

The J gene is TRBJ2-7, the V gene TRBV7-6; TRBD2 matches at 7 bases. V lost 1 base, J lost 7 bases, and 13 bases stayed unmatched. The CDR3 is made up of 16 amino acids. Germline values: CDR1 SGHVS, CDR2 FNYEAQ. As DNA, the CDR3 is TGTGCCAGCAGCTTAGGGGCGGGAGAAAGTTGGGAAGAGCAGTACTTC. Amino acids: CASSLGAGESWEEQYF.

This clonotype appeared a few times. The chain links TRBV20-1 to TRBJ2-5, with TRBD2 as a possible D gene (5 bases). Germline V CDR1 and CDR2: DFQATT, SNEGSKA (reference sequence). Trimming pared 1 base from V and 9 bases from J, leaving 15 bases between. This CDR3 is 13 amino acids long. The CDR3 region has the DNA TGCAGTGCTAGAGTTAGCGAGACCACGTCCCAGTACTTC. Its translation is CSARVSETTSQYF.

This chain joins TRBV12-3 or TRBV12-4 and TRBJ2-7; 10 bases agree with TRBD2. The CDR3 loop spans 14 amino acids. V shed 7 bases, J shed 1 base, and the junction held 4 bases outside the gene matches. CDR3 sequence (DNA): TGTGCCAGCACCCTAGCGGGAGCGTCCTACGAGCAGTACTTC. Translating it yields CASTLAGASYEQYF.

The J gene is TRBJ2-6, the V gene TRBV4-1; no definite D call. The CDR3 sequence is 15 residues long. The V end was cut by 6 bases, the J end by 0 bases, with 9 bases between. Germline assignment: CDR1 MGHRA and CDR2 YSYEKL. In DNA, the CDR3 is TGCGCCAGCAGGGAGCATCTCTCTGGGGCCAACGTCCTGACTTTC. Translation gives CASREHLSGANVLTF.

A few counts support this clonotype. V is TRBV28 and J is TRBJ2-2, with D tentatively TRBD2 (5 bases). V lost 5 bases and J lost 4, with 14 bases in between. The germline V gene encodes CDR1 MDHEN and CDR2 SYDVKM. This CDR3 is 15 amino acids long. CDR3 nucleotide sequence: TGTGCCAGCAGTCCGGGGTCACGCATCACCGGGGAGCTGTTTTTT. As protein: CASSPGSRITGELFF.

The rearrangement joins TRBV18 to TRBJ2-5; D not resolved. Between the trimmed V and J ends, which lost 2 bases and 5 bases, there was a span of 12 bases. Germline CDR1 and CDR2: KGHSH and LQKENI. This CDR3 has 14 amino acids. The CDR3 protein is CASSPEVLQETQYF. The CDR3 DNA follows: TGTGCCAGCTCACCAGAGGTCCTCCAGGAGACCCAGTACTTC.

This clonotype was observed many times. The V and J genes are TRBV29-1 and TRBJ2-5, with a tentative D call TRBD1 (7 bases). Trimming removed 5 bases at V and 7 bases at J, with 17 bases between. Germline V lookup: CDR1 SQVTM, CDR2 ANQGSEA. The CDR3 contains 13 residues. CDR3 residues: CSVRSGGKATQYF. The CDR3 DNA is TGCAGCGTTAGGTCAGGGGGGAAGGCGACCCAGTACTTC.

The genes are TRBV5-1 and TRBJ1-4; 7 bases align to TRBD1. The CDR3 covers 16 residues. Germline CDR1 is SGHRS and CDR2 is YFSETQ. Trimming took 0 bases from V and 4 from J; bases not matched to a gene: 6. CDR3 amino acids: CASSLDGQANNEKLFF. The CDR3 DNA reads TGCGCCAGCAGCTTGGACGGACAGGCCAATAATGAAAAACTGTTTTTT.

This chain joins TRBV11-2 and TRBJ1-3; the D is unclear. Between the trimmed V and J ends, which lost 1 base and 5 bases, there was a span of 9 bases. The CDR3 runs 14 residues. Germline V gene data show CDR1 as SGHAT and CDR2 as FQNNGV. The CDR3 sequence: CASSLAGRRNTIYF. Here the CDR3 DNA reads TGTGCCAGCAGCTTAGCCGGCAGACGAAACACCATATATTTT.

This sequence joins TRBV19 and TRBJ2-2; 10 bases are shared with TRBD2. Germline V CDR1 and CDR2: LNHDA, SQIVND (reference sequence). V trimming: 2 bases; J trimming: 3 bases; junction bases outside the gene matches: 3. The CDR3 covers 16 residues. The CDR3 here is CASSILLAGDTGELFF. DNA for the CDR3: TGTGCCAGTAGTATACTCCTAGCGGGAGACACCGGGGAGCTGTTTTTT.

The chain employs TRBV7-9 and TRBJ2-5; 10 nucleotides align to TRBD1. Germline CDR1 SEHNR, CDR2 FQNEAQ (reference sequence). The V and J ends lost 3 bases and 4 bases, in that order; junction bases with no gene match: 8. CDR3 length: 16 residues. The CDR3 coding sequence is TGTGCCAGCAGCTTCAATCGACAGGGGGCAGGAGAGACCCAGTACTTC. Residues: CASSFNRQGAGETQYF.

The sample holds many counts of this clonotype. This chain joins TRBV20-1 and TRBJ1-2; D gene unclear. V was trimmed by 0 bases and J by 0 bases, leaving 11 bases between them. Per germline, CDR1 DFQATT and CDR2 SNEGSKA (reference sequence). CDR3 size: 15 residues. DNA of the CDR3: TGCAGTGCTAGAGATCTGCTGGGGTCTAACTATGGCTACACCTTC. This codes for CSARDLLGSNYGYTF.

This clonotype came up a few times. CDR3 DNA sequence: TGTGCCAGCAGCTTAGTGCCTAGCGGGGTGATCGGGGAGCTGTTTTTT. Protein sequence: CASSLVPSGVIGELFF. The V call is TRBV7-2, the J call TRBJ2-2, with 9 positions matching TRBD2. V trimming: 1 base; J trimming: 7 bases; junction bases outside the gene matches: 7. CDR3 size: 16 residues. Germline CDR1 SGHTA, CDR2 FQGNSA.

This clonotype was seen a few times. The chain carries TRBV20-1 and TRBJ2-4; perhaps TRBD2 as D (5 bases). Germline-derived CDR1 and CDR2 are DFQATT and SNEGSKA (reference sequence). The CDR3 is 14 amino acids. Trimming cost V 6 bases and J 7 bases, with 19 bases left between them. CDR3 region: CSANLLSSGNIQYF. As DNA, the CDR3 is TGCAGTGCAAATCTGCTGAGCTCGGGGAACATTCAGTACTTC.

This clonotype was seen many times. This sequence joins TRBV5-1 and TRBJ2-1; D possibly uses TRBD1 or TRBD2 (5 bases each). Trimming left V 6 bases short and J 6 bases short, with 13 bases between. CDR3 length: 13 residues. The V gene's germline CDR1 is SGHRS and CDR2 YFSETQ. CDR3 residues: CASNLAGGNEQFF. The DNA of the CDR3 is TGCGCCAGCAATCTAGCTGGGGGCAATGAGCAGTTCTTC.

The rearrangement joins TRBV7-2 to TRBJ2-7; D may match TRBD1 or TRBD2 (5 bases each). The ends were cut back, 6 bases at V and 0 bases at J, with 18 bases in the middle. CDR1 SGHTA and CDR2 FQGNSA come from the germline V gene. The CDR3 is made up of 16 amino acids. The CDR3 loop reads CASSGSTRGFSYEQYF. The CDR3 coding sequence is TGTGCCAGCAGTGGCTCTACGAGGGGATTCTCCTACGAGCAGTACTTC.

This clonotype was seen ten or more times. The CDR3 bases are TGTGCCAGCAGTTTGGGTCGGACTTGGGCCCAGTACTTC. Protein: CASSLGRTWAQYF. The J gene is TRBJ2-5, the V gene TRBV28, with D tentatively TRBD2 (5 bases). Trimming stripped 3 bases from V and 9 bases from J, with 14 bases between. Germline CDR1 and CDR2: MDHEN and SYDVKM. The CDR3 is made up of 13 amino acids.

V and J are TRBV12-3 or TRBV12-4 and TRBJ2-5; D gene ambiguous. Trimming took 3 bases from V and 0 from J, leaving 11 bases between them. This CDR3 has 15 amino acids. The CDR3 nucleotides read TGTGCCAGCAGTTTTTCCGGGTCAAACCAAGAGACCCAGTACTTC. This translates into CASSFSGSNQETQYF.

The gene calls are TRBV20-1 and TRBJ2-1, with D perhaps assigned TRBD1 or TRBD2 (5 bases each). The V and J ends lost 0 bases and 0 bases respectively, with 9 bases between them. The germline V gene has CDR1 DFQATT and CDR2 SNEGSKA (reference sequence). CDR3 size: 15 residues. CDR3 in DNA: TGCAGTGCTAGAGATCTCGGGGCCTCCTACAATGAGCAGTTCTTC. It is translated as CSARDLGASYNEQFF.

This chain's CDR3 is CASSLSSFGYTF. The DNA for the CDR3 is TGTGCCAGCAGTTTATCCTCTTTTGGCTACACCTTC. The chain has TRBV28 and TRBJ1-2; D not resolved. Between the trimmed V and J ends, which lost 1 base and 7 bases, there was a span of 7 bases. The germline CDR1 and CDR2 sequences are MDHEN and SYDVKM. This CDR3 spans 12 amino acids.

In its sample, this clonotype was seen a few times. The chain employs TRBV7-9 and TRBJ1-5; TRBD1 might be the D (5 bases). Germline loops: CDR1 SEHNR, CDR2 FQNEAQ (reference sequence). The CDR3 is 15 residues long. V lost 3 bases and J lost 0, with 9 bases in between. The DNA for the CDR3 is TGTGCCAGCAGCTTGGGAGGGGCTAGCAATCAGCCCCAGCATTTT. It yields the protein CASSLGGASNQPQHF.

There are a few counts of this clonotype. V and J are TRBV27 and TRBJ2-7; 10 positions agree with TRBD1. Germline V gene data show CDR1 as MNHEY and CDR2 as SMNVEV (reference sequence). This CDR3 spans 15 amino acids. V was clipped by 6 bases and J by 6 bases; unmatched bases: 11. The CDR3 DNA reads as TGTGCCAGCAGACACACCCGGGACAGGGGTAGCGAGCAGTACTTC. Translated, it gives CASRHTRDRGSEQYF.

The genes are TRBV29-1 and TRBJ2-7; D is unresolved. CDR1 is SQVTM, CDR2 ANQGSEA, per germline. The CDR3 runs 12 residues. V was pared by 6 bases and J by 5 bases, with 14 bases between. As DNA, the CDR3 is TGCAGCGTGCTATTGGGTGGCCACGAGCAGTACTTC. Protein sequence: CSVLLGGHEQYF.

The V call is TRBV3-1, the J call TRBJ2-3; tentatively, D is TRBD1 or TRBD2 (5 bases each). CDR1 is LGHDT, CDR2 YNNKEL, per germline (reference sequence). This CDR3 spans 15 amino acids. Trimming took 0 bases from V and 3 from J, leaving 10 bases between them. CDR3 DNA: TGTGCCAGCAGCCAAGATGGGGGATGGACAGATACGCAGTATTTT. Translated, it gives CASSQDGGWTDTQYF.

This clonotype turned up a few times. V is TRBV6-2 or TRBV6-3 and J is TRBJ2-1; 8 bases match TRBD2. Trimming removed 7 bases from V and 4 bases from J; junction bases left unmatched: 15. The CDR3 totals 17 residues. Looked up from germline, CDR1 is MNHEY and CDR2 is SVGEGT. CDR3 loop: CASTGVITTSGYNEQFF. For the CDR3, the DNA is TGTGCCAGCACGGGGGTAATAACTACTAGCGGATACAATGAGCAGTTCTTC.